The sample holds many counts of the clone carrying this TCR beta chain. The antigen is undetermined. This record belongs to a study of CD8 T cells in ankylosing spondylitis. Germline V CDR1 and CDR2: MDHEN, SYDVKM. V trimming: 6 bases; J trimming: 0 bases; junction bases outside the gene matches: 8. The CDR3 contains 17 residues. General study points: With a CD8+ phenotype, disease-linked clones were relatively rare in peripheral blood. Seemingly distinctive of ankylosing spondylitis blood was a TCR beta motif formed by eight highly homologous variants. Previously reported in reactive arthritis synovial fluid and blood were some of the motif variants. The study looked at matched synovial fluid samples from ankylosing spondylitis patients. Disease-linked clones were reported to be significantly enriched there.

Researchers built TCR beta libraries using quantitative 5'-RACE with molecular barcodes. TCRdb re-called the 5' RACE reads with MiXCR, one entry per CDR3 protein. The sample records fewer than 450,000 distinct CDR3 sequences, about a sixth being singletons. The J gene is TRBJ2-4, the V gene TRBV28, with 10 bases that match TRBD1. Input material: blood, either unsorted or a sorted T cell fraction (not recorded which). The source is a male donor with ankylosing spondylitis. The CDR3 DNA sequence: TGTGCCAGCAGGCGGGACAGGGGTACCACAGCCAAAAACATTCAGTACTTC. Translated, it gives CASRRDRGTTAKNIQYF.